This T cell receptor beta chain appears in the sequencing data of a study of siplizumab effects on memory and regulatory T cells. CDR1 and CDR2 from the germline V gene are MGHRA and YSYEKL. V lost 1 base and J lost 6; bases outside the gene matches: 7. The CDR3 has 16 residues. Measured with immunoSEQ multiplex PCR; TCRdb has only the in-frame clones, and not every one. In the table there are around 110,000 clones, approximately 94% of which are singletons. The sequencing sample was made of non-Treg CD4+ T cells sorted from blood. This TCR came from a human donor in good health. The chain has TRBV4-1 and TRBJ2-2; 8 positions agree with TRBD2. The CDR3 is CASSQGTGRGPGELFF. The CDR3 DNA is TGCGCCAGCAGCCAAGGGACCGGGAGGGGCCCCGGGGAGCTGTTTTTT.